The 30 T cell receptor beta chains below were found in one sample sequenced in a study of immune heterogeneity within non-small cell lung tumors. Bulk tumor gDNA, roughly 600 ng per sample, served as the TCR template. Biopsies that were spaced far apart were taken, several per primary tumor, during surgery. Newly diagnosed with untreated non-small cell lung cancer, the patients underwent curative surgery. Multiplex PCR amplified TCR beta CDR3 with 32 V and 13 J primers. MiXCR, run by TCRdb on the multiplex PCR reads, gives a single entry per CDR3 protein. The repertoire includes roughly 2,000 distinct CDR3 sequences, 20% to 25% of them detected once, and around 10% sits in the top ten. Sequences were obtained from lung tumor tissue. These receptors came from a woman between 45 and 60 years old with non-small cell lung cancer.

This clonotype was picked up a small number of times. The rearrangement links TRBV5-6 to TRBJ2-3, with D tentatively TRBD1 or TRBD2 (5 bases each). The CDR3 length is 14 residues. Trimming left V 0 bases short and J 6 bases short, with 11 bases between. Germline loops: CDR1 SGHDT, CDR2 YYEEEE. Written as DNA, the CDR3 is TGTGCCAGCAGCTTGGCCAACTGGGGGGATACGCAGTATTTT. This encodes CASSLANWGDTQYF.

Turning to this clonotype: Being one base from a much bigger clone, this may be a read error. J is TRBJ1-5 and V is TRBV20-1; D possibly corresponds to TRBD1 (6 bases). Looked up from germline, CDR1 is DFQATT and CDR2 is SNEGSKA (reference sequence). The V end lost 3 bases, the J end lost 8 bases, and 23 bases lay between the germline ends. The CDR3 is 16 residues long. CDR3 sequence reads: CSASWEGGIFGKPQHF. CDR3 coding DNA: TGCAGTGCTAGTTGGGAGGGGGGAATATTTGGTAAGCCCCAGCATTTT.

As for this clonotype: Being one base from a much bigger clone, this may be a read error. This sequence joins TRBV12-3 or TRBV12-4 and TRBJ1-1, with 9 bases matching TRBD1. The trim removed 5 bases at V and 3 bases at J, leaving 10 bases unmatched. The CDR3 sequence is 16 residues long. The DNA for the CDR3 is TGTGCCAGCAGTCCAAAGACAGGGGGTTTGGACACTGAAGCTTTCTTT. Its protein is CASSPKTGGLDTEAFF.

This clonotype is labeled as medium-sized (0.01 to 0.1%). This chain links TRBV15 with TRBJ2-1, with 11 bases that match TRBD2. The CDR3 runs 15 residues. Germline lookup yields CDR1 LNHNV and CDR2 YYDKDF (reference sequence). J was trimmed by 8 bases and V by 7 bases; bases with no gene match: 10. The CDR3 loop is CATNPGTSGWDEQFF. In nucleotides, the CDR3 is TGTGCCACCAACCCAGGGACTAGCGGTTGGGATGAGCAGTTCTTC.

The chain uses TRBV20-1 and TRBJ2-5; TRBD2 matches at 10 bases. The CDR3 loop spans 15 amino acids. V was clipped by 0 bases and J by 3 bases; unmatched bases: 4. Germline CDR1 DFQATT, CDR2 SNEGSKA (reference sequence). The CDR3 loop reads CSARDLAGAEETQYF. The DNA for the CDR3 is TGCAGTGCTAGAGATCTAGCGGGAGCGGAAGAGACCCAGTACTTC.

This clonotype is labeled as medium-sized. The CDR3 DNA reads TGTGCTAGTGGTTTGGGGGGCCGGGAGACCCAGTACTTC. It encodes CASGLGGRETQYF. The chain has TRBV12-5 and TRBJ2-5; a possible D gene is TRBD1 (5 bases). The germline CDR1 and CDR2 sequences are LGHNT and FRNRAP. V gave up 1 base and J gave up 5 bases, with 8 bases separating them. The CDR3 spans 13 residues.

This clonotype is large (0.1 to 1%). The V and J genes are TRBV19 and TRBJ1-5, with D unclear. Trimming cost V 7 bases and J 2 bases, with 12 bases left between them. Germline CDR1 is LNHDA and CDR2 is SQIVND (reference sequence). The CDR3 is 14 residues long. This CDR3 is CASTDGKGNQPQHF. For the CDR3, the DNA is TGTGCCAGTACAGACGGAAAAGGCAATCAGCCCCAGCATTTT.

Points on this clonotype: Here the CDR3 omits its conserved ending phenylalanine or tryptophan, so a read error is the likely source. J is TRBJ2-1 and V is TRBV2, with 9 bases lining up with TRBD2. Germline-derived CDR1 and CDR2 are SNHLY and FYNNEI. The CDR3 consists of 15 residues. The CDR3 nucleotides read TGTGCCAGCAGGCCAACTAGCGGGTCCTACAATGATCAGTTCGTC. This codes for CASRPTSGSYNDQFV.

Notes on this clonotype: A much larger clone sits a single nucleotide away, making a read error possible. This sequence joins TRBV28 and TRBJ2-7, with 12 positions matching TRBD2. V trimming: 6 bases; J trimming: 2 bases; junction bases outside the gene matches: 14. This CDR3 spans 18 amino acids. The V gene's germline CDR1 is MDHEN and CDR2 SYDVKM. The CDR3 here is CASRFVGLAGSKPYEQYF. DNA of the CDR3: TGTGCCAGCAGGTTCGTTGGACTAGCGGGATCAAAGCCCTACGAGCAGTACTTC. The full variable domain, its missing parts supplied by reference TRBV28 and TRBJ2-7, is DVKVTQSSRYLVKRTGEKVFLECVQDMDHENMFWYRQDPGLGLRLIYFSYDVKMKEKGDIPEGYSVSREKKERFSLILESASTNQTSMYLCASRFVGLAGSKPYEQYFGPGTRLTVT.

In this sample, this clonotype is medium-sized. The rearrangement uses TRBV4-1 and TRBJ2-7; 9 bases line up with TRBD2. Germline loops: CDR1 MGHRA, CDR2 YSYEKL. The V and J ends lost 0 bases and 0 bases, in that order; junction bases with no gene match: 9. This CDR3 spans 18 amino acids. The CDR3 DNA follows: TGCGCCAGCAGCCAAGACCACCCTAGCGGGGCGGGCTCCTACGAGCAGTACTTC. As protein: CASSQDHPSGAGSYEQYF.

This clonotype is medium-sized by share. The genes are TRBV19 and TRBJ1-5; maybe TRBD1 (5 bases). The CDR3 consists of 15 residues. V was trimmed by 7 bases and J by 2 bases, leaving 15 bases between them. The germline CDR1 and CDR2 sequences are LNHDA and SQIVND (reference sequence). The CDR3 spells CASKFRQGGNQPQHF. The CDR3 nucleotides read TGTGCCAGTAAGTTCCGGCAGGGTGGCAATCAGCCCCAGCATTTT.

This clonotype was seen more than once but under ten times. V and J are TRBV5-1 and TRBJ2-3, with 10 positions matching TRBD1. The germline V gene encodes CDR1 SGHRS and CDR2 YFSETQ. Unmatched junction bases numbered 8, after V lost 4 bases and J lost 6 bases. The CDR3 spans 15 residues. Here the CDR3 reads CASSRGDRGYDTQYF. The CDR3 nucleotides are TGCGCCAGCAGCCGAGGGGACAGGGGATACGATACGCAGTATTTT. The full variable domain, rest sourced from reference TRBV5-1 and TRBJ2-3, is KAGVTQTPRYLIKTRGQQVTLSCSPISGHRSVSWYQQTPGQGLQFLFEYFSETQRNKGNFPGRFSGRQFSNSRSEMNVSTLELGDSALYLCASSRGDRGYDTQYFGPGTRLTVL.

By proportion, this clonotype is large. The CDR3 spells CASSKGPTNTGELFF. CDR3 bases: TGTGCCAGCAGTAAGGGGCCTACAAACACCGGGGAGCTGTTTTTT. V is TRBV11-3 and J is TRBJ2-2; TRBD1 is a possible D gene (5 bases). The V gene lost 6 bases and the J gene lost 2 bases, with 13 bases spanning the gap. This CDR3 contains 15 residues. Germline V gene data show CDR1 as SGHNT and CDR2 as YENEEA.

This clonotype is medium-sized in the sample. The chain combines TRBV5-1 with TRBJ1-1, with no clear D. Germline V lookup: CDR1 SGHRS, CDR2 YFSETQ. There are 13 residues in the CDR3. The germline V and J ends were trimmed by 2 bases and 1 base, with 6 bases remaining between them. The CDR3 loop reads CASSLLENTEAFF. CDR3 nucleotide sequence: TGCGCCAGCAGCTTACTGGAGAACACTGAAGCTTTCTTT.

Sample share makes this clonotype medium-sized (0.01 to 0.1%). V usage is TRBV12-3 or TRBV12-4 and J usage is TRBJ2-2; TRBD2 is a possible D gene (5 bases). The CDR3 has 15 residues. Trimming shortened V by 4 bases and J by 0 bases, and 9 bases separated the two germline ends. The CDR3 loop is CASSWENANTGELFF. DNA of the CDR3: TGTGCCAGCAGTTGGGAGAACGCGAACACCGGGGAGCTGTTTTTT.

Of note for this clonotype: Since a much larger clone is just one base distant, this may be a read error. This chain links TRBV20-1 with TRBJ2-7, with 7 bases identical to TRBD1. The CDR3 loop spans 12 amino acids. Germline V gene data show CDR1 as DFQATT and CDR2 as SNEGSKA (reference sequence). CDR3 coding DNA: TGCAGTGCTACGGGCAGGGGGTACGAGCAGCACTTC. Translation gives CSATGRGYEQHF.

The rearrangement joins TRBV7-8 to TRBJ2-5; D ambiguous. This CDR3 region has 14 residues. The V end was cut by 4 bases, the J end by 0 bases, with 9 bases between. CDR1 and CDR2 from the germline V gene are SGHVS and FQNEAQ. CDR3 DNA: TGTGCCAGCAGCTCTATTAGGTACCAAGAGACCCAGTACTTC. Translation: CASSSIRYQETQYF.

This clonotype is labeled as medium-sized. V gene TRBV7-9 combines with J gene TRBJ2-7; D may match TRBD1 or TRBD2 (5 bases each). V lost 8 bases, J lost 1 base, and 9 bases lay in between. This CDR3 contains 12 residues. In germline, CDR1 is SEHNR, CDR2 FQNEAQ (reference sequence). CDR3 coding DNA: TGTGCCAGCGGGGACGGATCCTACGAGCAGTACTTC. It is translated as CASGDGSYEQYF.

This clonotype is deemed medium-sized. The J gene is TRBJ2-1, the V gene TRBV7-2; D is perhaps TRBD2 (6 bases). Germline-derived CDR1 and CDR2 are SGHTA and FQGNSA. V was pared by 3 bases and J by 0 bases, with 9 bases between. This CDR3 has 15 residues. DNA for the CDR3: TGTGCCAGCAGCTTCGACGGGGGCTCCTACAATGAGCAGTTCTTC. Its protein product is CASSFDGGSYNEQFF. The full variable domain, in which reference TRBV7-2 and TRBJ2-1 provide the parts outside the CDR3, is GAGVSQSPSNKVTEKGKDVELRCDPISGHTALYWYRQSLGQGLEFLIYFQGNSAPDKSGLPSDRFSAERTGGSVSTLTIQRTQQEDSAVYLCASSFDGGSYNEQFFGPGTRLTVL.

This clonotype is medium-sized (0.01 to 0.1%). This chain joins TRBV27 and TRBJ2-4, with D uncertain. Germline V gives CDR1 MNHEY, CDR2 SMNVEV (reference sequence). V was pared by 6 bases and J by 3 bases, with 6 bases between. The CDR3 is 12 amino acids. CDR3: CASRDLKNIQYF. CDR3 nucleotide sequence: TGTGCCAGCAGGGACCTCAAAAACATTCAGTACTTC.

This clonotype is large. The J gene is TRBJ2-2, the V gene TRBV4-1; 9 bases match TRBD1. From germline, CDR1 is MGHRA and CDR2 YSYEKL. Trimming at V came to 3 bases and at J to 7 bases, leaving 9 bases not matched to a gene. This CDR3 has 16 amino acids. The CDR3 nucleotides are TGCGCCAGCAGCCAGTTGGGACAGGGCAGAAGCGGGGAGCTGTTTTTT. Translating it yields CASSQLGQGRSGELFF.

By its share, this clonotype is large. This chain joins TRBV28 and TRBJ1-3; unclear D gene. Germline assignment: CDR1 MDHEN and CDR2 SYDVKM. V shed 3 bases and J shed 0 bases, with 15 bases lying between them. CDR3 length: 17 amino acids. The CDR3 DNA reads TGTGCCAGCAGTTTTGTCGGATTAACCTTCTCTGGAAACACCATATATTTT. Encoded protein: CASSFVGLTFSGNTIYF.

This clonotype is large. This rearrangement joins TRBV6-1 to TRBJ2-1; no firm D call. This CDR3 spans 15 amino acids. Germline V gene lookup returns CDR1 MNHNS and CDR2 SASEGT. Trimming pared 3 bases from V and 3 bases from J, leaving 12 bases between. CDR3: CASSDPRVNYNEQFF. CDR3 DNA sequence: TGTGCCAGCAGTGACCCGAGAGTTAACTACAATGAGCAGTTCTTC.

By sample share, this clonotype is medium-sized (0.01 to 0.1%). The V gene is TRBV20-1, the J gene TRBJ1-1, with a tentative D call TRBD1 (6 bases). V lost 1 base to trimming and J lost 5 bases, with 11 bases between them. CDR3 length: 13 amino acids. Germline V gives CDR1 DFQATT, CDR2 SNEGSKA (reference sequence). The CDR3 region has the DNA TGCAGTGCTAGAGGGGGGGGCGGGACTGAAGCTTTCTTT. Protein sequence: CSARGGGGTEAFF.

The chain is built from TRBV5-1 and TRBJ2-1; D may be TRBD1 (6 bases). The CDR3 has 16 residues. V lost 0 bases to trimming and J lost 3 bases, with 13 bases between them. CDR1 SGHRS and CDR2 YFSETQ come from the germline V gene. The CDR3 sequence: CASSLVGGRNYNEQFF. The CDR3 DNA reads TGCGCCAGCAGCTTGGTTGGGGGCCGTAACTACAATGAGCAGTTCTTC.

This clonotype is medium-sized within its sample. J is TRBJ2-3 and V is TRBV24-1, with 8 nucleotides matching TRBD1. V dropped 8 bases and J dropped 5; count of bases not matched to a gene: 5. CDR1 KGHDR and CDR2 SFDVKD come from the germline V gene. CDR3 length: 13 amino acids. The CDR3 spells CATKNTGGDTQYF. The CDR3, as DNA: TGTGCCACCAAAAATACAGGGGGAGATACGCAGTATTTT.

Sample share makes this clonotype large. V gene TRBV12-3 or TRBV12-4 combines with J gene TRBJ1-4; TRBD1 matches at 11 bases. The CDR3 length is 14 residues. Germline trimming cut 5 bases from V and 5 bases from J; bases unmatched to any gene: 1. In DNA, the CDR3 is TGTGCCAGCAGTCGGGACAGGGGGAATGAAAAACTGTTTTTT. It specifies CASSRDRGNEKLFF.

About this clonotype: A clone one base away is much larger, so this may be a read error. The chain links TRBV6-1 to TRBJ1-2; TRBD1 matches 10 bases. This CDR3 spans 13 amino acids. CDR1 and CDR2 (germline): MNHNS, SASEGT. The CDR3 loop is CSSSRQGASGYTF. DNA for the CDR3: TGTTCCAGCAGTAGACAGGGGGCGAGTGGCTACACCTTC.

This clonotype was observed a few times. The genes are TRBV18 and TRBJ2-7, with no clear D. The germline gives CDR1 KGHSH, CDR2 LQKENI. V lost 4 bases to trimming and J lost 4 bases, with 14 bases between them. The CDR3 consists of 14 residues. CDR3 DNA: TGTGCCAGCTCACTACAACAGACCAGTTACGAGCAGTACTTC. Translating gives CASSLQQTSYEQYF.

This chain connects TRBV7-3 to TRBJ2-3, with 8 bases aligning to TRBD1. Germline values: CDR1 SGHTA, CDR2 FQGTGA. J gave up 6 bases and V 6 bases, and 14 bases lay outside the gene matches. This CDR3 comprises 16 residues. The CDR3 DNA sequence: TGTGCCAGCAGTTACGGACAGGGATCAGCAGCGGATACGCAGTATTTT. The encoded protein is CASSYGQGSAADTQYF.